This T cell receptor beta chain was sequenced during a study of T cells in Graves' hyperthyroidism and ophthalmopathy. Study overall: At initial diagnosis, before any treatment had begun, peripheral blood was obtained.

Study-level points and caveats: Most expanded thyroid clonotypes above 0.001 recurred in blood.

Only a few counts were recorded for this clonotype. The antigen is unknown. TCR beta CDR3 sequences were amplified from RNA transcripts. The TCR CDR3 was amplified in a first-round RT-PCR using the HTBI primer set. Each CDR3 protein gets one entry after TCRdb re-called the multiplex PCR reads with MiXCR. Here the sample spans about 680,000 distinct CDR3 sequences, around a third being singletons. V was pared by 7 bases and J by 7 bases, with 12 bases of the junction left unmatched. Germline assignment: CDR1 LNHDA and CDR2 SQIVND (reference sequence). This CDR3 is built from 14 residues. J is TRBJ1-2 and V is TRBV19, with TRBD1 identical over 7 bases. The sequence came from a woman between 40 and 55 years old with Graves' hyperthyroidism. The sequencing input was blood. CDR3 in DNA: TGTGCCAGTACCAAAGGGCAGGGGGAGGGTGGCTACACCTTC. Its protein is CASTKGQGEGGYTF.